This is a list of T cell receptor beta chains from one sample in a study of shared clonotypes between healthy human individuals. The data were produced by immunoSEQ multiplex PCR, yet TCRdb's version contains in-frame clones alone and is incomplete. The sample consists of roughly 640,000 clones, 97% of them appearing once. Sequencing was carried out using naive CD4+ T cells sorted from blood. The receptors here all came from a woman in her thirties in good health. Each CDR3 is given with its conserved first and last residue. Each record gives: V gene, J gene, D gene, clone size, CDR3 protein, CDR3 DNA. D genes are given only for firm matches. Size is omitted from some rows. Given values are once, few, many or a class for expanded clones.

TRBV28,TRBJ2-7,.,once,CASRALVNEQYF,TGTGCCAGCAGGGCCCTGGTGAACGAGCAGTACTTC
TRBV18,TRBJ2-7,.,.,CASSLNPIYEQYF,TGTGCCAGCTCTTTAAACCCCATTTACGAGCAGTACTTC
TRBV4-1,TRBJ2-1,.,.,CASSQVGRERGYNEQFF,TGCGCCAGCAGCCAAGTCGGGCGGGAGAGGGGGTATAATGAGCAGTTCTTC
TRBV5-4,TRBJ2-7,TRBD2,.,CASSLNEAGSTYEQYF,TGTGCCAGCAGCTTGAATGAAGCGGGATCAACCTACGAGCAGTACTTC
TRBV5-1,TRBJ1-1,TRBD1,.,CAGATGDTFF,TGCGCCGGCGCGACAGGGGACACTTTCTTT
TRBV27,TRBJ2-7,TRBD2,once,CASSLLPGGADTYEQYF,TGTGCCAGCAGTTTACTCCCGGGGGGGGCCGATACCTACGAGCAGTACTTC
TRBV19,TRBJ1-1,.,.,CASSTQTDTEAFF,TGTGCCAGTAGTACCCAGACAGACACTGAAGCTTTCTTT
TRBV5-1,TRBJ2-7,TRBD2,.,CASSLIPSGYEQYF,TGCGCCAGCAGCTTGATCCCTAGCGGGTACGAGCAGTACTTC
TRBV2,TRBJ2-3,TRBD2,.,CASLYGLAGVDTQYF,TGTGCCAGCCTCTACGGACTAGCGGGAGTAGATACGCAGTATTTT
TRBV19,TRBJ2-1,TRBD2,.,CASSIFGTSGYNEQFF,TGTGCCAGTAGTATCTTCGGGACTAGCGGCTACAATGAGCAGTTCTTC
TRBV27,TRBJ2-7,.,.,CASSLTGPHYEQYF,TGTGCCAGCAGTTTAACCGGACCCCACTACGAGCAGTACTTC
TRBV11-2,TRBJ2-5,.,.,CASSSGREQYF,TGTGCCAGCAGCTCGGGCAGGGAACAGTACTTC
TRBV19,TRBJ1-1,.,.,CASSIGDRREAFF,TGTGCCAGTAGTATAGGAGACAGACGAGAAGCTTTCTTT
TRBV27,TRBJ2-5,.,.,CASSLSFLRPQETQYF,TGTGCCAGCAGTTTATCGTTCCTCCGTCCCCAAGAGACCCAGTACTTC
TRBV10-3,TRBJ2-5,.,once,CAISGGSRETQYF,TGTGCCATCAGTGGCGGCTCGCGGGAGACCCAGTACTTC
TRBV5-1,TRBJ1-6,.,.,CASSYRDGDSPLHF,TGCGCCAGCAGCTACCGGGACGGCGATTCACCCCTCCACTTT
TRBV19,TRBJ2-5,TRBD1,once,CASSTSTGVRAQYF,TGTGCCAGTAGTACATCAACAGGGGTGAGGGCCCAGTACTTC
TRBV18,TRBJ2-7,.,.,CASSGSISYEQYF,TGTGCCAGCTCCGGGAGTATCTCCTACGAGCAGTACTTC
TRBV6-6,TRBJ1-1,.,.,CASSYGSTDTEAFF,TGTGCCAGCAGTTACGGGAGCACTGACACTGAAGCTTTCTTT
TRBV28,TRBJ2-2,.,.,CASSLTGGRTGELFF,TGTGCCAGCAGTTTAACGGGTGGGCGAACCGGGGAGCTGTTTTTT
TRBV28,TRBJ2-7,TRBD2,.,CASSQQTSSEQYF,TGTGCCAGCAGTCAACAGACTAGCAGTGAGCAGTACTTC
TRBV27,TRBJ2-3,TRBD2,.,CASSIGGRDTQYF,TGTGCCAGCAGTATAGGCGGGAGGGATACGCAGTATTTT
TRBV2,TRBJ2-7,.,.,CASSYTGGAYEQYF,TGTGCCAGCAGTTATACAGGCGGGGCCTACGAGCAGTACTTC
TRBV11-2,TRBJ2-5,.,.,CASSLPGAQETQYF,TGTGCCAGCAGCCTCCCCGGGGCGCAAGAGACCCAGTACTTC
TRBV6-5,TRBJ1-5,.,.,CASSHKGSRNQPQHF,TGTGCCAGCAGCCACAAGGGGTCCCGGAATCAGCCCCAGCATTTT
TRBV10-1,TRBJ2-7,TRBD2,once,CASGEGVSPYEQYF,TGCGCCAGCGGGGAGGGAGTAAGTCCCTACGAGCAGTACTTC
TRBV7-2,TRBJ2-1,TRBD1,.,CAGSLGTANNEQFF,TGTGCCGGCAGCTTAGGGACAGCCAACAATGAGCAGTTCTTC
TRBV19,TRBJ2-7,TRBD2,.,CASSKAGLAGEWYF,TGTGCCAGTAGTAAGGCCGGACTAGCGGGGGAATGGTACTTC
TRBV20-1,TRBJ1-1,.,.,CSASTSEAFF,TGCAGTGCTAGCACCTCTGAAGCTTTCTTT
TRBV14,TRBJ2-7,.,.,CASSQETVSNEQYF,TGTGCCAGCAGCCAAGAAACGGTTTCGAACGAGCAGTACTTC
TRBV28,TRBJ1-5,.,.,CASSLEGRGNQPQHF,TGTGCCAGCAGTTTAGAGGGAAGGGGGAATCAGCCCCAGCATTTT
TRBV7-9,TRBJ1-3,.,.,CARKEFQGSSTNTIYF,TGTGCCAGAAAGGAATTCCAGGGAAGCTCTACCAACACCATATATTTT
TRBV2,TRBJ2-6,.,.,CASSEEGTTGANVLTF,TGTGCCAGCAGTGAGGAAGGGACAACTGGGGCCAACGTCCTGACTTTC
TRBV5-1,TRBJ2-7,.,.,CASSPGGQATYEQYF,TGCGCCAGCAGCCCCGGGGGCCAAGCTACCTACGAGCAGTACTTC
TRBV29-1,TRBJ1-1,TRBD1,.,CSVEDRGNTEAFF,TGCAGCGTTGAGGACAGGGGGAACACTGAAGCTTTCTTT
TRBV27,TRBJ1-4,.,.,CASSLRTARVEGSNEKLFF,TGTGCCAGCAGCCTAAGGACAGCTCGAGTGGAGGGGTCTAATGAAAAACTGTTTTTT
TRBV2,TRBJ2-7,.,.,CASSEYGYEQYF,TGTGCCAGCAGTGAGTATGGGTACGAGCAGTACTTC
TRBV28,TRBJ2-4,.,.,CASRTVAKNIQYF,TGTGCCAGCAGGACGGTAGCCAAAAACATTCAGTACTTC
TRBV28,TRBJ2-3,.,.,CASSLHRWGNGSTDTQYF,TGTGCCAGCAGCCTACATCGCTGGGGGAACGGGAGCACAGATACGCAGTATTTT
TRBV18,TRBJ2-7,.,.,CASSPIASAGYEQYF,TGTGCCAGCTCACCAATCGCTAGCGCCGGCTACGAGCAGTACTTC
TRBV11-1,TRBJ2-2,TRBD2,.,CASSRRLAGANTGELFF,TGTGCCAGCAGCCGTCGACTAGCGGGGGCGAACACCGGGGAGCTGTTTTTT
TRBV9,TRBJ2-3,TRBD2,.,CASSARAGGTDTQYF,TGTGCCAGCAGCGCCCGAGCGGGAGGCACAGATACGCAGTATTTT
TRBV7-2,TRBJ2-2,.,.,CASSRQSLLGTGELFF,TGTGCCAGCAGTCGACAAAGCCTACTGGGGACCGGGGAGCTGTTTTTT
TRBV28,TRBJ2-3,TRBD1,.,CASSLVDRVGTDTQYF,TGTGCCAGCAGTTTAGTGGACAGGGTCGGCACAGATACGCAGTATTTT
TRBV28,TRBJ2-3,.,.,CASSFVPDTQYF,TGTGCCAGCAGTTTTGTCCCAGATACGCAGTATTTT
TRBV27,TRBJ1-5,TRBD1,.,CASRDRVHQPQHF,TGTGCCAGCCGGGACAGGGTCCATCAGCCCCAGCATTTT
TRBV2,TRBJ2-1,.,.,CASSEEISNEQFF,TGTGCCAGCAGTGAAGAAATCTCAAATGAGCAGTTCTTC
TRBV30,TRBJ2-3,TRBD2,.,CAWSKAGGVGDTQYF,TGTGCCTGGAGCAAAGCGGGAGGGGTGGGAGATACGCAGTATTTT
TRBV18,TRBJ1-4,.,.,CASSPRTVATNEKLFF,TGTGCCAGCTCACCACGGACAGTTGCAACTAATGAAAAACTGTTTTTT
TRBV28,TRBJ1-2,.,.,CASTTQGSGYTF,TGTGCCAGCACGACCCAGGGGTCGGGCTACACCTTC
TRBV10-3,TRBJ2-3,.,.,CAIMVRGGTDTQYF,TGTGCCATCATGGTGAGGGGTGGGACAGATACGCAGTATTTT
TRBV28,TRBJ1-4,.,.,CASHPGGNQATNEKLFF,TGTGCCAGCCACCCTGGGGGGAATCAGGCAACTAATGAAAAACTGTTTTTT
TRBV21-1,TRBJ2-2,.,.,CATLDSYRGELFF,TGTGCCACACTCGACAGCTATAGAGGGGAGCTGTTTTTT
TRBV30,TRBJ2-1,TRBD1,once,CAWSVQGTNEQFF,TGTGCCTGGAGTGTACAGGGGACCAATGAGCAGTTCTTC
TRBV28,TRBJ2-5,.,.,CASSPTRRTAKETQYF,TGTGCCAGCAGCCCCACAAGAAGGACAGCAAAAGAGACCCAGTACTTC
TRBV29-1,TRBJ1-5,TRBD1,.,CSAGTGNQPQHF,TGCAGCGCCGGGACAGGCAATCAGCCCCAGCATTTT
TRBV19,TRBJ2-1,TRBD2,.,CASSKASGRGEQFF,TGTGCCAGTAGTAAGGCTAGCGGGAGGGGTGAGCAGTTCTTC
TRBV28,TRBJ2-7,TRBD2,.,CASNSGTSGRVDEQYF,TGTGCCAGCAACTCCGGGACTAGCGGGAGGGTCGACGAGCAGTACTTC
TRBV7-2,TRBJ2-7,TRBD1,.,CASSSRDSGNYEQYF,TGTGCCAGCAGCAGCCGGGACAGCGGTAACTACGAGCAGTACTTC